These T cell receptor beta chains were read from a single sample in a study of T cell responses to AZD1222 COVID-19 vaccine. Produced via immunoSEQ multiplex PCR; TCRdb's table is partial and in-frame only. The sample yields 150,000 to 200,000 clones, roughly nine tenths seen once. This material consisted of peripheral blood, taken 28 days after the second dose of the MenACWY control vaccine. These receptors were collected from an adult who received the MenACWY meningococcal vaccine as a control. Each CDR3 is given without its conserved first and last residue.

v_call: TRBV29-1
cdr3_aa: SVEVVGQGNPRCYEQY

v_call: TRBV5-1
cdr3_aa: ASSLVPSGRVPDTQY

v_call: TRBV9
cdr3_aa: ASSAGALNEKLF

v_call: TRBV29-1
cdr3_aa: SVSGTRSTGELF

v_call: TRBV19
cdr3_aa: ASSISAGGLMDYGYT

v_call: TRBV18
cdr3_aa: ASSRTGLAGSRVYEQY

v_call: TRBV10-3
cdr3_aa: ATGQGISSGNTIY

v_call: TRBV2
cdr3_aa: ASSAGGRREKLF

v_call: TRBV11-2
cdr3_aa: ASSLNRATSGNTIY

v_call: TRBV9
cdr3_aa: ASSVDYSPLH

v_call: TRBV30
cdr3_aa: AWSGGGRGYNEQF

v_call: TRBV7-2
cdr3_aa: ASSLGGRLGHEQY

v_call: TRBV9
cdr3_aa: ASSADGGTEAF

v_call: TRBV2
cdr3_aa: ASSPGLAGYEQY

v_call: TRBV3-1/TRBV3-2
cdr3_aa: ASSQRLAGGGEQF

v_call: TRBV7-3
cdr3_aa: ASSSTGVAEAF

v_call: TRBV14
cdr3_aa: ASSHLTSGGRAYT

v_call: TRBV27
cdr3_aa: ASSLRASSYNSPLH

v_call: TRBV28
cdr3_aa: ASSVGQWGTNEKLF

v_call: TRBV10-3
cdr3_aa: AISEPLAGTYNEQF

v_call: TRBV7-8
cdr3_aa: ASSLVAGGPYNEQF

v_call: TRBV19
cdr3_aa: ASSGVRTSGRDEQF

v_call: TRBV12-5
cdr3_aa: ASADRGVNSPLH

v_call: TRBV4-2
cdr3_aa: ASSRDRVVNQPQH

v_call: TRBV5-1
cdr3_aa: ASSLQINTGELF

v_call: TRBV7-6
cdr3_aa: ASSPGQVVTQY

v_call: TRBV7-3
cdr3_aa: ASSSGVNTEAF

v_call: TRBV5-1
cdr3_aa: ASSFGLAGGRNEQF

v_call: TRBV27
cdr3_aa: ASSKGTANTEAF

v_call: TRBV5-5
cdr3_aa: ASSLSSPFYSNQPQH

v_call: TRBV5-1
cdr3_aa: ASSMEPGQGLDSYNSPLH

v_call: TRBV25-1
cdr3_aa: ASSAARGGGPSYEQY

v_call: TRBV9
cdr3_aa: ASSARSTGELF

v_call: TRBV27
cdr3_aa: ASSSGLAYEQY

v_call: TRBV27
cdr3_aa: ASSLQGDEKLF

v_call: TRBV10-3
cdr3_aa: AISEGTSGRNYEQY

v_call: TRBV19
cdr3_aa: ASSTDRGRELF